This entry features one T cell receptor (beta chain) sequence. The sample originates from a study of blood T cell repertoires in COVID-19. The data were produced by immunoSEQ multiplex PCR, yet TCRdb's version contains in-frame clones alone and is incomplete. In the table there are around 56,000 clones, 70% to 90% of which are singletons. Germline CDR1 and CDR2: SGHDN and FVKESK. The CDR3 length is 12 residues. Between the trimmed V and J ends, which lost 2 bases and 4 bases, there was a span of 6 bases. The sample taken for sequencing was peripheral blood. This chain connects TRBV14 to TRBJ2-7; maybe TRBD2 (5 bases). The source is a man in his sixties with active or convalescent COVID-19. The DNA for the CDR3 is TGTGCCAGCAGCCAAACTAGGTACGAGCAGTACTTC. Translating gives CASSQTRYEQYF.